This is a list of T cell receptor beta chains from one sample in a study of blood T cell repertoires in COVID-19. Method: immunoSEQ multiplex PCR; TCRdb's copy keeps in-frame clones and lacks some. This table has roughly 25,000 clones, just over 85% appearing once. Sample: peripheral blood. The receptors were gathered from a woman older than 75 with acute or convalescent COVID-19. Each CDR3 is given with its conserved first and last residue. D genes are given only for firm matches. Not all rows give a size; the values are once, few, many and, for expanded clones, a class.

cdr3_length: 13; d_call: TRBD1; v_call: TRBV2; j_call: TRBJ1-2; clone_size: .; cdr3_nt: TGTGCCAGCAGTGAAGAGGGGGCGGGTGGCTACACCTTC; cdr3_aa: CASSEEGAGGYTF
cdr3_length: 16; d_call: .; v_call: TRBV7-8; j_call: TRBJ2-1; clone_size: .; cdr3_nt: TGTGCCAGCAGCGTCTTAAGGGGCCGTGGGTTTGGCGAGCAGTTCTTC; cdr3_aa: CASSVLRGRGFGEQFF
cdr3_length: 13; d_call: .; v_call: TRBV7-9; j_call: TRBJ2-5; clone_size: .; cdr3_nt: TGTGCCAGCAGCCGGACAGACCAAGAGACCCAGTACTTC; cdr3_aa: CASSRTDQETQYF
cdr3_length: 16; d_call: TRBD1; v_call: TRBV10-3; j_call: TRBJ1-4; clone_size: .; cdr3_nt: TGTGCCATCAGTGAGTCCGGAGCAGGGGGTAATGAAAAACTGTTTTTT; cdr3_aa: CAISESGAGGNEKLFF
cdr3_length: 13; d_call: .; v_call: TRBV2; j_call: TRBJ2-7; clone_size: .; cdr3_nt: TGTGCCAGCAGGGAGGACAGCACCTACGAGCAGTACTTC; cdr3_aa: CASREDSTYEQYF
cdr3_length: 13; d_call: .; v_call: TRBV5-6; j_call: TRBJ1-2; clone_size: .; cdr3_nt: TGTGCCAGCAGCTTTCTACAGGGCGACGGCTACACCTTC; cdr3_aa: CASSFLQGDGYTF
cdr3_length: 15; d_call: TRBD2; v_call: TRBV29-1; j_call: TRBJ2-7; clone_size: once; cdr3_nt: TGCAGCGTTCCCGGGTCGTCTAGCGGGAGTTACGAGCAGTACTTC; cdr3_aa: CSVPGSSSGSYEQYF
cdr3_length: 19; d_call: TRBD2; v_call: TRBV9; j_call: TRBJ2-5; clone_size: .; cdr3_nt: TGTGCCAGCAGCGTCGAAGGGACTAGCGGGAGGGCCGCAGGTAAGACCCAGTACTTC; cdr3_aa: CASSVEGTSGRAAGKTQYF
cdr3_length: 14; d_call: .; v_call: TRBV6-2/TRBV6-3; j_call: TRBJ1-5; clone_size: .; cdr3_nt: TGTGCCAGCAGGCCTGGGGGCGCGGGTCAGCCCCAGCATTTT; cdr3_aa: CASRPGGAGQPQHF
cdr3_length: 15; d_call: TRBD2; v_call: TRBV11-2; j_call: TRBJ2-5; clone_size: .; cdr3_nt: TGTGCCAGCAGCCAGGGAGGCGGGAGCGGAGAGACCCAGTACTTC; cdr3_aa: CASSQGGGSGETQYF
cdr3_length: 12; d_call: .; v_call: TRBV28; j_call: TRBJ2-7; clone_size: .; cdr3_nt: TGTGCCAGCGGAACAGCCCCCTACGAGCAGTACTTC; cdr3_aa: CASGTAPYEQYF
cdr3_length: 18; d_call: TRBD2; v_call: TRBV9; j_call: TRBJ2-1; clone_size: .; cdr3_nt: TGTGCCAGCAGCGTAGGGTGGCTAGCGGGAGGCACCTACAATGAGCAGTTCTTC; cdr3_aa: CASSVGWLAGGTYNEQFF
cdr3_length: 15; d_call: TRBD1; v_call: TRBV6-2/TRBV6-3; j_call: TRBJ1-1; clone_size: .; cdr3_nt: TGTGCCAGCAGTTACGGAGGACAGGCGAACACTGAAGCTTTCTTT; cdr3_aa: CASSYGGQANTEAFF
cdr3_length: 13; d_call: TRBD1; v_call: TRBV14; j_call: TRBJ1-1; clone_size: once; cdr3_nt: TGTGCCAGCGCGGGACAGGGAAACACTGAAGCTTTCTTT; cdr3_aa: CASAGQGNTEAFF
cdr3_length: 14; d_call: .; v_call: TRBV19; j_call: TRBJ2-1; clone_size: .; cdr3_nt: TGTGCCAGTAGTATAGCTGAGGCACGGAATGAGCAGTTCTTC; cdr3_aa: CASSIAEARNEQFF
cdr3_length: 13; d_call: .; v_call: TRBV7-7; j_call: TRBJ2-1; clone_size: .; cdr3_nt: TGTGCTAGCAGCTTAAGTGGGGCCGGTGAGCAGTTCTTC; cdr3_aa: CASSLSGAGEQFF
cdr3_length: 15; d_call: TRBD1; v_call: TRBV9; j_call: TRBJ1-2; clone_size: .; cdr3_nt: TGTGCCAGCAGCCGGGACAGCCGAAACCCCTATGGCTACACCTTC; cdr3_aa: CASSRDSRNPYGYTF
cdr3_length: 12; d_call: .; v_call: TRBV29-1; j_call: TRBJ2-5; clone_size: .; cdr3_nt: TGCAGCGTTGCCAGGGAAGAAGAGACCCAGTACTTC; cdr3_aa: CSVAREEETQYF
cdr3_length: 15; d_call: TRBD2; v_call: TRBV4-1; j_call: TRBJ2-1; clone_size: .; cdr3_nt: TGCGCCAGCAGTGTCGGGACTAGCGGTTTCAATGAGCAGTTCTTC; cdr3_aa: CASSVGTSGFNEQFF
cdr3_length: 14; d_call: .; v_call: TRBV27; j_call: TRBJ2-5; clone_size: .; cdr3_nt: TGTGCCAGCCAGTCCACGTGGGCAGAAGAGACCCAGTACTTC; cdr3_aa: CASQSTWAEETQYF
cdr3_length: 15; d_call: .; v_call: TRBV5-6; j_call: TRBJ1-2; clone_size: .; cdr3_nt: TGTGCCAGCAGTCCTAGCGGGGCCATCGGGTTTGGCTACACCTTC; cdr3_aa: CASSPSGAIGFGYTF
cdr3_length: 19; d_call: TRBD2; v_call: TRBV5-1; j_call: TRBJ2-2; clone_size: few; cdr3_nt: TGCGCCAGCAGTCAGGGGCCTCTTACTAGCGGGACATTCACCGGGGAGCTGTTTTTT; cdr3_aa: CASSQGPLTSGTFTGELFF
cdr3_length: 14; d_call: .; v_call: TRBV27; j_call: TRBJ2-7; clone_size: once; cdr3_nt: TGTGCCAGCCGGTCGGGGGTGGGAGGCGCGAAGGGGTACTTC; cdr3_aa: CASRSGVGGAKGYF
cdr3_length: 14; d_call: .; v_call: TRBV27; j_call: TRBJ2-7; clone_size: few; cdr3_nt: TGTGCCAGCAGTTGGGCCGGGATAGCCTACGAGCAGTACTTC; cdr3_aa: CASSWAGIAYEQYF
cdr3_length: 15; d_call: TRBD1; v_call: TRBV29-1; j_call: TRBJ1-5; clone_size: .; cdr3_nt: TGCAGCGCGACGTCGACAGGGTACGGCAATCAGCCCCAGCATTTT; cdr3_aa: CSATSTGYGNQPQHF
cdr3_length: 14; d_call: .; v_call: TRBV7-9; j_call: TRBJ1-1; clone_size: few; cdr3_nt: TGTGCCAGCACCCCCAGGTCCCAGGGGACTGAAGCTTTCTTT; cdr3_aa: CASTPRSQGTEAFF
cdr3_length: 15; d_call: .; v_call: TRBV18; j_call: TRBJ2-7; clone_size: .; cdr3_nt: TGTGCCAGCTCCCGTGGCGGGATGGGGTCCTACGAGCAGTACTTC; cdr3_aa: CASSRGGMGSYEQYF
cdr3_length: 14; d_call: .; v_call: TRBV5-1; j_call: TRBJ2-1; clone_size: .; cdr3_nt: TGCGCCAGCAGCTTGGCACTAGGGGAGGTTGAGCAGTTCTTC; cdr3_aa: CASSLALGEVEQFF
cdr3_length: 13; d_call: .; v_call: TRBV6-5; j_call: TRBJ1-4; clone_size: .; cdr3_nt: TGTGCCAGCTCACGGGAGGGGAATGAAAAACTGTTTTTT; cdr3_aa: CASSREGNEKLFF
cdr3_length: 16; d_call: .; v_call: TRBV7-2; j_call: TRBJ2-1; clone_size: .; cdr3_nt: TGTGCCAGCACCCCCGGTGGTGGCGGTAAGTACAATGAGCAGTTCTTC; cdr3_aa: CASTPGGGGKYNEQFF
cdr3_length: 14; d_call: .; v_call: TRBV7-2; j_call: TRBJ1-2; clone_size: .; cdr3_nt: TGTGCCAGCAGCGACGCAGGGATCGTTAATGGCTACACCTTC; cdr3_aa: CASSDAGIVNGYTF
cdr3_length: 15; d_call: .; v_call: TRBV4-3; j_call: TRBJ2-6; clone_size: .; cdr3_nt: TGCGCCAGCAGCCCGTCCCAGGACAGCGCCAACGTCCTGACTTTC; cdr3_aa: CASSPSQDSANVLTF
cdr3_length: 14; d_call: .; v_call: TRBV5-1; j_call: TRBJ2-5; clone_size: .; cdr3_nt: TGCGCCAGCAGCTACCAGGGTTCACAAGAGACCCAGTACTTC; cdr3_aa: CASSYQGSQETQYF
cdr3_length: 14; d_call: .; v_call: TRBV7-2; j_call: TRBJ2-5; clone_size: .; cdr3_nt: TGTGCCAGCAGCACAACGGCGACATCGGAGACCCAGTACTTC; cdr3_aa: CASSTTATSETQYF
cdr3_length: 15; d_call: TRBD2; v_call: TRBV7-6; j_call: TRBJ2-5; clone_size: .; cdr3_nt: TGTGCCAGCAGCCCCGGGGGGAGAGGGCAAGAGACCCAGTACTTC; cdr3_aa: CASSPGGRGQETQYF
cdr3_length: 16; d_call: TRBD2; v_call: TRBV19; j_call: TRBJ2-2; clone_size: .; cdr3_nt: TGTGCCAGTAGTAATCCGGGACTAGCGTCCACCGGGGAGCTGTTTTTT; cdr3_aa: CASSNPGLASTGELFF
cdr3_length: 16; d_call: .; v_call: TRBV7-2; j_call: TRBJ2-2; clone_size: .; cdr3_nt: TGTGCCAGCAGCTTGCCGGACACAGCGAACACCGGGGAGCTGTTTTTT; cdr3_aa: CASSLPDTANTGELFF
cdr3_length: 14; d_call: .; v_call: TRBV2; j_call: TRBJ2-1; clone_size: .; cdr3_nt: TGTGCCAGCAGTGAGGATTGGCGGGGTGACGAGCAGTTCTTC; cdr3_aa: CASSEDWRGDEQFF
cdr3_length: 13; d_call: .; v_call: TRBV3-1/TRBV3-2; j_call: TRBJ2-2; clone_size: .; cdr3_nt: TGTGCCAGCAGCTCCCGGGGGACCGGGGAGCTGTTTTTT; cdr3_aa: CASSSRGTGELFF
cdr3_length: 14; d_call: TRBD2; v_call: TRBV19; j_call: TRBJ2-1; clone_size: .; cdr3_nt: TGTGCCAGTAGTATCGGCCTAGCGGGCAATGAGCAGTTCTTC; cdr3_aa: CASSIGLAGNEQFF
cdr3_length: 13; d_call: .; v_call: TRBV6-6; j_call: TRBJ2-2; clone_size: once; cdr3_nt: TGTGCCAGCAGTGGACAGTACACCGGGGAGCTGTTTTTT; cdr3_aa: CASSGQYTGELFF
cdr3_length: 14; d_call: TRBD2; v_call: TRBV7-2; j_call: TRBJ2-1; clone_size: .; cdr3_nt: TGTGCCAGCAACCTAGCGGGGGGGCCCAATGAGCAGTTCTTC; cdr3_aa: CASNLAGGPNEQFF
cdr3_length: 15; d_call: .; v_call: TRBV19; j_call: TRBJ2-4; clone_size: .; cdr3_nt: TGTGCCAGTAGTATTAACACCCTAGCCAAAAACATTCAGTACTTC; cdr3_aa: CASSINTLAKNIQYF
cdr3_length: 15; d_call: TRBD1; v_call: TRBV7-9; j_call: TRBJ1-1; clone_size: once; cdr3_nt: TGTGCCAGCAGCTCCAGCCCCGGGACAGGCACTGAAGCTTTCTTT; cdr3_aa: CASSSSPGTGTEAFF
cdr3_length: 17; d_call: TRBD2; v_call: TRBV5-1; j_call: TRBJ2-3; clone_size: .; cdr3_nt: TGCGCCAGCAGCTTGGGGACTAGCGGGGGGTACACAGATACGCAGTATTTT; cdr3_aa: CASSLGTSGGYTDTQYF